This is a list of T cell receptor beta chains from one sample in a study of blood T cell repertoires in COVID-19. Assay: immunoSEQ multiplex PCR; the TCRdb copy retains only in-frame clones and omits some. The data contain about 280,000 clones, 75% to 90% of them singletons. The sample was peripheral blood. The receptors derive from a woman in her 70s with acute or convalescent COVID-19. Each CDR3 is given with its conserved first and last residue. The order of the fields is clone size, J gene, V gene, D gene, CDR3 DNA, CDR3 protein. A D gene is named only where the DNA matches it firmly. Clone size appears in some rows only: once, few, many, or a class for an expanded clone.

>.|TRBJ2-3|TRBV7-9|TRBD2
TGTGCCAGCAGCTTAGCGGACGGCGGGGGTTCCACAGATACGCAGTATTTT
CASSLADGGGSTDTQYF
>.|TRBJ2-1|TRBV5-1|.
TGCGCCAGCAGCTGGGGGGGGCGCAATGAGCAGTTCTTC
CASSWGGRNEQFF
>once|TRBJ1-2|TRBV2|.
TGTGCCAGCTCGAGGGTTAGAAACTATGGCTACACCTTC
CASSRVRNYGYTF
>.|TRBJ2-3|TRBV11-2|TRBD2
TGTGCCAGCAGCTTAGAAGGGGGGACTAGCATCCCAGATACGCAGTATTTT
CASSLEGGTSIPDTQYF
>.|TRBJ2-1|TRBV5-4|TRBD1
TGTGCCAGCAGCTTCCCGGGACAGGACAATGAGCAGTTCTTC
CASSFPGQDNEQFF
>once|TRBJ1-4|TRBV2|.
TGTGCCAGCAGTGAAGGACCCCTGGGAGGTGAAAAACTGTTTTTT
CASSEGPLGGEKLFF
>.|TRBJ2-3|TRBV11-1|TRBD1
TGTGCCAGCAGCCCCTCACAGGGGCGGTTGACAGATACGCAGTATTTT
CASSPSQGRLTDTQYF
>once|TRBJ2-1|TRBV28|TRBD1
TGTGCCAGCAGCACCCCCGCGGACAGGGGGCTCGATGAGCAGTTCTTC
CASSTPADRGLDEQFF
>.|TRBJ2-7|TRBV19|TRBD1
TGTGCCAGTAGTGATCGGGACAGGTCCTACGAGCAGTACTTC
CASSDRDRSYEQYF
>.|TRBJ1-1|TRBV5-1|.
TGCGCCAGCCATGAGGCTCCAACCCAGGGAAACACTGAAGCTTTCTTT
CASHEAPTQGNTEAFF
>.|TRBJ1-5|TRBV6-5|.
TGTGCCAGCAGCCACGCAGAAGGCAATCAGCCCCAGCATTTT
CASSHAEGNQPQHF
>.|TRBJ1-2|TRBV10-3|.
TGTGCCATCACGGGGGGCTATGGCTACACCTTC
CAITGGYGYTF
>.|TRBJ1-4|TRBV7-9|.
TGTGCCAGCAGCTTAGCTGTGGGGGGATTCAATGAAAAACTGTTTTTT
CASSLAVGGFNEKLFF
>.|TRBJ1-6|TRBV5-1|TRBD1
TGCGCCAGCAGCTATTCGACAGGGGCACCCGCTTCACCCCTCCACTTT
CASSYSTGAPASPLHF
>.|TRBJ1-2|TRBV30|.
TGTGCCTGGAGCGGGAAGGACAGCCTGGGCTACACCTTC
CAWSGKDSLGYTF
>few|TRBJ2-7|TRBV4-1|TRBD2
TGCGCCAGCAGCCAAGTCGGCGGGAGTCCCGAGCAGTACTTC
CASSQVGGSPEQYF
>.|TRBJ2-7|TRBV3-1/TRBV3-2|.
TGTGCCAGCAGCAGCCAGGGCATCGAGCAGTACTTC
CASSSQGIEQYF
>few|TRBJ1-1|TRBV19|.
TGTGCCAGTAAGGGGTGGGTCACTGAAGCTTTCTTT
CASKGWVTEAFF
>.|TRBJ1-2|TRBV12-3/TRBV12-4|.
TGTGCCAGCAAAAGCAGGGTAAGAGGCTACACCTTC
CASKSRVRGYTF
>few|TRBJ1-6|TRBV3-1/TRBV3-2|.
TGTGCCAGCAGCCTAAACGAGAATTCACCCCTCCACTTT
CASSLNENSPLHF
>.|TRBJ2-7|TRBV3-1/TRBV3-2|.
TGTGCCAGCAGCCAAGATCGCGGATTTTCGAAATACGAGCAGTACTTC
CASSQDRGFSKYEQYF
>.|TRBJ1-5|TRBV2|.
TGTGCCAGCAGTTTACAGGGTGTTAATCAGCCCCAGCATTTT
CASSLQGVNQPQHF
>few|TRBJ1-5|TRBV30|.
TGTGCCTGGAGTGGTAGGCCCCAGCATTTT
CAWSGRPQHF
>.|TRBJ2-6|TRBV3-1/TRBV3-2|TRBD1
TGTGCCAGCAGCCAAAGGGCCAGGGGGATTTCTGGGGCCAACGTCCTGACTTTC
CASSQRARGISGANVLTF
>.|TRBJ2-5|TRBV10-2|TRBD2
TGCGCCAGCAAAGGCGATTCGGGAGGGACCCAGTACTTC
CASKGDSGGTQYF
>.|TRBJ1-1|TRBV5-4|.
TGTGCCAGCAGCCTGTTACTCAACACTGAAGCTTTCTTT
CASSLLLNTEAFF
>once|TRBJ1-4|TRBV11-2|.
TGTGCCAGCAGCTTAGACCGCGCGGAAAAACTGTTTTTT
CASSLDRAEKLFF
>.|TRBJ2-5|TRBV5-6|TRBD2
TGTGCCAGCAGCTTACCGGGGTCTAGCGGACAAGAGACCCAGTACTTC
CASSLPGSSGQETQYF
>.|TRBJ2-7|TRBV10-3|.
TGTGCCATCAGTGGCGAGGGTTCCTACGAGCAGTACTTC
CAISGEGSYEQYF
>.|TRBJ1-1|TRBV18|.
TGTGCCAGCTCACCACGAGTTGCGGGCACTGAAGCTTTCTTT
CASSPRVAGTEAFF
>.|TRBJ2-7|TRBV30|.
TGTGCCCTCTTTGCGAAGATGAGGTCCTACGAGCAGTACTTC
CALFAKMRSYEQYF
>.|TRBJ2-1|TRBV9|.
TGTGCCAGCAACGGCGGGGCAAACAATGAGCAGTTCTTC
CASNGGANNEQFF
>once|TRBJ1-1|TRBV30|.
TGTGCCTGTAAGGGACAACGGAACACTGAAGCTTTCTTT
CACKGQRNTEAFF
>.|TRBJ2-3|TRBV7-8|.
TGTGCCAGCAGCCGGGGTGTCGGCACAGATACGCAGTATTTT
CASSRGVGTDTQYF
>.|TRBJ2-1|TRBV4-2|.
TGTGCCAGCAGCCAAGATCGCGTCTCCTACAATGAGCAGTTCTTC
CASSQDRVSYNEQFF